This T cell receptor beta chain comes out of a study of neurological immune-mediated disorders. On the study more broadly: A relapsing-remitting course was seen in about 90% of the roughly 35 multiple sclerosis patients and a secondary progressive course in 3.

Unsorted libraries came from 2 million PBMCs stored at -80 °C. This clonotype was seen many times. The CDR3 spans 14 residues. V gave up 2 bases and J gave up 7 bases, with 15 bases separating them. 5'RACE with 10-nucleotide random UMIs produced the cDNA. TCRdb re-analysed the 5' RACE reads in MiXCR, keeping a single row per CDR3 protein. The sample consists of about 78,000 distinct CDR3 sequences, 4% to 6% of them appearing once. The TCR comes from a woman in her 30s with multiple sclerosis. This chain joins TRBV12-3 or TRBV12-4 and TRBJ2-7; D gene ambiguous. The specimen sequenced was PBMCs. The CDR3 protein is CASSLSGSSWEQYF. In nucleotides, the CDR3 is TGTGCCAGCAGTTTATCGGGCAGCTCTTGGGAGCAGTACTTC.